The 2 T cell receptor beta chains below were found in one sample sequenced in a study of STAT3 mutations in large granular lymphocyte leukemia. Study outcomes and limitations: Every T-cell large granular lymphocyte leukemia patient had at least one immunodominant TCR beta clonotype.

These receptors' targets are unknown. This table comes from immunoSEQ multiplex PCR, and its TCRdb copy is limited to in-frame clones, with some not included. The sample yields approximately 8,200 clones, 85% to 90% seen once. Source material: peripheral blood mononuclear cells. Every receptor here comes from an elderly man with T-cell large granular lymphocyte leukemia. Some clones in this sample may be carry-over from other donors' samples.

J is TRBJ2-3 and V is TRBV5-4; D gene uncertain. This CDR3 has 16 residues. V lost 1 base to trimming and J lost 4 bases, with 16 bases between them. Looked up from germline, CDR1 is SGHNT and CDR2 is YYREEE (reference sequence). The DNA of the CDR3 is TGTGCCAGCAGCTTGCCTCACGCCTTTGGGCCAGATACGCAGTATTTT. It translates to CASSLPHAFGPDTQYF.

The V gene is TRBV18, the J gene TRBJ2-5, with 10 bases matching TRBD2. This CDR3 is built from 15 residues. Germline assignment: CDR1 KGHSH and CDR2 LQKENI. The junction had 3 bases not matched to a gene; V was cut back by 3 bases and J by 2 bases. The CDR3 DNA is TGTGCCAGCTCACCGCGGACTAGCGGACAAGAGACCCAGTACTTC. Translated: CASSPRTSGQETQYF.